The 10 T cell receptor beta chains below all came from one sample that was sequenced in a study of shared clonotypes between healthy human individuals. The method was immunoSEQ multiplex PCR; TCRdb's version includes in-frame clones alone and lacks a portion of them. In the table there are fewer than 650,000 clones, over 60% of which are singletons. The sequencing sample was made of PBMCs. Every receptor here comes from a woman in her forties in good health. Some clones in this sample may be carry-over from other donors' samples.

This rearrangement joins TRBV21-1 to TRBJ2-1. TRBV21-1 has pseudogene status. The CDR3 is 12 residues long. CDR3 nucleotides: TGTGCCAGCAGCGACCCTCGAGATGAGCAGTTCTTC. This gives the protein CASSDPRDEQFF.

The CDR3 DNA is TGTGCCAGCAAGGGGCAGGGATACACCGGGGAGCTGTTTTTT. It translates to CASKGQGYTGELFF. This rearrangement joins TRBV28 to TRBJ2-2; a possible D gene is TRBD1 (5 bases). The CDR3 is made up of 14 amino acids. Germline-derived CDR1 and CDR2 are MDHEN and SYDVKM. V dropped 7 bases and J dropped 3 bases, with 12 bases sitting between them.

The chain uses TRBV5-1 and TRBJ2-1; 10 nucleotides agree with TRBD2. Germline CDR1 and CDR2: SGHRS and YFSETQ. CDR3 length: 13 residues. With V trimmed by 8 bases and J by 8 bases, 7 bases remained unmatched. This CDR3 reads CASTSSGSDEQFF. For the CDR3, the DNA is TGCGCCAGTACCTCTAGCGGGAGTGATGAGCAGTTCTTC.

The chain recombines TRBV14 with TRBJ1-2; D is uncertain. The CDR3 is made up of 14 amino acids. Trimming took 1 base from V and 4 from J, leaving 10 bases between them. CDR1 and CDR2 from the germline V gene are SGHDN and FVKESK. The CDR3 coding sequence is TGTGCCAGCAGCCAAGGGTGGCCACCCTATGGCTACACCTTC. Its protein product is CASSQGWPPYGYTF.

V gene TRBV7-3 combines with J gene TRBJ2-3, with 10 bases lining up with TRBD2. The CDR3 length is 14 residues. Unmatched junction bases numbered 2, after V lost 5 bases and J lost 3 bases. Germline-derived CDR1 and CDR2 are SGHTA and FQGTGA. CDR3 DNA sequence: TGTGCCAGCAGCCCGACTAGCGGGACAGATACGCAGTATTTT. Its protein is CASSPTSGTDTQYF. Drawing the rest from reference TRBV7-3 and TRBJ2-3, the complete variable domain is GAGVSQTPSNKVTEKGKYVELRCDPISGHTALYWYRQSLGQGPEFLIYFQGTGAADDSGLPNDRFFAVRPEGSVSTLKIQRTERGDSAVYLCASSPTSGTDTQYFGPGTRLTVL.

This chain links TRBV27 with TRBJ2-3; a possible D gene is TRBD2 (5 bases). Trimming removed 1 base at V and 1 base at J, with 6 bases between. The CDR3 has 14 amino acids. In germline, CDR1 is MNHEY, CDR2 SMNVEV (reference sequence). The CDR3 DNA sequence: TGTGCCAGCAGTTTATGGCGGGGCACAGATACGCAGTATTTT. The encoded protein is CASSLWRGTDTQYF.

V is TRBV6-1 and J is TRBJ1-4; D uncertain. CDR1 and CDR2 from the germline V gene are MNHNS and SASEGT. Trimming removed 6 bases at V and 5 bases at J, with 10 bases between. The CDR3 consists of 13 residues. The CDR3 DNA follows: TGTGCCAGCAGCAGAGTAAAAAATGAAAAACTGTTTTTT. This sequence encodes CASSRVKNEKLFF.

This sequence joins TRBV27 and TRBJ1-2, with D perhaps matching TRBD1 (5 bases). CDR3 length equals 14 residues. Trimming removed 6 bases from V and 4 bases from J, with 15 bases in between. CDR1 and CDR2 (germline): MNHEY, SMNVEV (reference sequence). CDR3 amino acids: CASSRRWGSYGYTF. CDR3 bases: TGTGCCAGCAGCCGAAGGTGGGGCTCCTATGGCTACACCTTC.

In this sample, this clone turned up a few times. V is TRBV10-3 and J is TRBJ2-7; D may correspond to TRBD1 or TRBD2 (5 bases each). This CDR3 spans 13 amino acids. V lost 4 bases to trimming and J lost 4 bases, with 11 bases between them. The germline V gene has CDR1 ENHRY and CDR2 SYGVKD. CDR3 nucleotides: TGTGCCATCAGTGGGGGGAACAGATACGAGCAGTACTTC. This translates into CAISGGNRYEQYF.

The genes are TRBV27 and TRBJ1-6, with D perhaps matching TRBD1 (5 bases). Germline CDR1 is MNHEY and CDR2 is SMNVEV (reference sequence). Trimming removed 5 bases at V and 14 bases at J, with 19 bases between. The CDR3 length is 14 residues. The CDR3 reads CASSPYSAGGALHF. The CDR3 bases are TGTGCCAGCAGTCCCTACAGCGCGGGGGGGGCCCTCCACTTT.